Presented here are 2 T cell receptor beta chains from one specimen sequenced in a study of shared clonotypes between healthy human individuals. The protocol was immunoSEQ multiplex PCR, while the TCRdb copy is restricted to in-frame clones and leaves out a portion. The sample carries more than 400,000 clones, roughly 95% recorded once. Sequences were obtained from naive CD4+ T cells sorted from blood. The subset here: CD45RA+ positively selected. These TCRs come from a woman aged 25 to 45 in good health.

The rearrangement uses TRBV15 and TRBJ1-2, with TRBD1 identical over 11 bases. The CDR3 is made up of 16 amino acids. Germline lookup yields CDR1 LNHNV and CDR2 YYDKDF (reference sequence). V was pared by 5 bases and J by 3 bases, with 8 bases of the junction left unmatched. CDR3 sequence reads: CATSGNPGQGDYGYTF. The CDR3 DNA follows: TGTGCCACCAGCGGGAACCCGGGACAGGGGGACTATGGCTACACCTTC.

The chain is built from TRBV4-2 and TRBJ2-7; 9 bases line up with TRBD1. The CDR3 runs 16 residues. Germline trimming cut 2 bases from V and 1 base from J; bases unmatched to any gene: 6. CDR1 and CDR2 from the germline V gene are LGHNA and YNFKEQ. CDR3 loop: CASSQMDRGFSYEQYF. CDR3 DNA sequence: TGTGCCAGCAGCCAAATGGACAGGGGTTTTTCCTACGAGCAGTACTTC.